This T cell receptor beta chain was captured by sequencing in a study of T cell responses to AZD1222 COVID-19 vaccine. Study outcomes and limitations: Regions 160-218 and 743-854 held dominance among vaccine-associated CD4 TCRs, which spanned spike.

Measured with immunoSEQ multiplex PCR; TCRdb has only the in-frame clones, and not every one. The sample lists some 140,000 clones; 80% to 95% were seen once. About this clone itself: The antigen is unknown.

There are 14 residues in the CDR3. The sequenced sample was peripheral blood, obtained on day 0 of AZD1222 vaccination. The receptor's source is an adult in good health. The chain employs TRBV21-1 and TRBJ2-5. TRBV21-1 is recorded as a pseudogene. CDR3 in amino acids: CASRSGGPQETQYF. Here the CDR3 DNA reads TGTGCCAGCAGGTCCGGGGGCCCACAAGAGACCCAGTACTTC.